This entry features one T cell receptor beta chain sequence. Repertoires were generated with immunoSEQ multiplex PCR, while TCRdb's copy carries only in-frame clones and drops some. In the table there are a few hundred thousand clones, roughly 80% of which are singletons. The data originate from a study of blood T cell repertoires in COVID-19. The sequence came from a man between 60 and 70 years old with acute or convalescent COVID-19. Input material: peripheral blood.

This chain's CDR3 is CASSFYGKETQYF. CDR3 in DNA: TGTGCCAGCAGCTTTTACGGGAAGGAGACCCAGTACTTC. The rearrangement uses TRBV11-1 and TRBJ2-5; a possible D gene is TRBD2 (5 bases). Trimming pared 3 bases from V and 5 bases from J, leaving 10 bases between. Germline CDR1 SGHAT, CDR2 FQDESV (reference sequence). The CDR3 length is 13 residues.